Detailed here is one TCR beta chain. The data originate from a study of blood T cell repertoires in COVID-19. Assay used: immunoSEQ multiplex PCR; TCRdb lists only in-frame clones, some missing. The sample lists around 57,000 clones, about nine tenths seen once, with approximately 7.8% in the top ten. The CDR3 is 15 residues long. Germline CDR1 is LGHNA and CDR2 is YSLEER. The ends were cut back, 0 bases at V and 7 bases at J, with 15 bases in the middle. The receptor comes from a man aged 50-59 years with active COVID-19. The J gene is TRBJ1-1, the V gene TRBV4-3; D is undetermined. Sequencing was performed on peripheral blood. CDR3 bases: TGCGCCAGCAGCCAAGATTTGGGAACGGCGGGTGAAGCTTTCTTT. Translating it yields CASSQDLGTAGEAFF.